This T cell receptor (beta chain) was captured by sequencing in a study of blood T cell repertoires in COVID-19. The V gene end was trimmed by 3 bases and the J gene end by 3 bases; junction bases not matched to a gene: 2. Germline V CDR1 and CDR2: SGHVS, FQNEAQ. The CDR3 totals 15 residues. In the authors' workflow: Estimated nucleated cell counts came from reference gene primer amplification. Only in-frame clones appear in the TCRdb table, and some are missing; sequencing was by immunoSEQ multiplex PCR. Clonal size and the V and J genes are those of that table, whereas D and trimming came from the DNA. The table includes approximately 88,000 clones, roughly 82% detected once.

The TCR originated in a woman of 80 years or more with active or convalescent COVID-19. The sample comprised peripheral blood. The chain uses TRBV7-8 and TRBJ1-6; 7 nucleotides align to TRBD1. The CDR3 reads CASSLGDSYNSPLHF. The DNA for the CDR3 is TGTGCCAGCAGCTTGGGGGACAGCTATAATTCACCCCTCCACTTT.